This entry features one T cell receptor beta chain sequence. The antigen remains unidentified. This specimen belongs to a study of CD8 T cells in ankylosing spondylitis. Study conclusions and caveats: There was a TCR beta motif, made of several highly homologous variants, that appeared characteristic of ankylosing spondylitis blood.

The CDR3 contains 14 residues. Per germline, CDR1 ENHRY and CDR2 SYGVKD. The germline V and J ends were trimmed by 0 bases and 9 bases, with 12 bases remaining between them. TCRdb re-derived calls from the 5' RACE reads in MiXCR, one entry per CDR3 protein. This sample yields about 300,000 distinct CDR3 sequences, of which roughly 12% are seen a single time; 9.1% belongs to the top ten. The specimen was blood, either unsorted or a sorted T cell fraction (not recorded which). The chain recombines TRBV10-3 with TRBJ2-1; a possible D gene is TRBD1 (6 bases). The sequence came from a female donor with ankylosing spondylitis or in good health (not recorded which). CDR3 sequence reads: CAISESPEGGEQFF. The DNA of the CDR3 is TGTGCCATCAGTGAGTCACCCGAAGGGGGTGAGCAGTTCTTC.